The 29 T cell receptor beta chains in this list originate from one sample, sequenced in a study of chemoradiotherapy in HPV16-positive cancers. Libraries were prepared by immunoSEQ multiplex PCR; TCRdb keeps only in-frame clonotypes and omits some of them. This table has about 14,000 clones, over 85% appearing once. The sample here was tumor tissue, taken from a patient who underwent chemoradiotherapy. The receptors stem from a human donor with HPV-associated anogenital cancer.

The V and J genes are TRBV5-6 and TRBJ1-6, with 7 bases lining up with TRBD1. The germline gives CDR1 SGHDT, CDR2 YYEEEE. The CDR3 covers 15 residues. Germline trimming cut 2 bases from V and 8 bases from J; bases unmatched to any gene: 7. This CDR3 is CASSFGADRDSPLHF. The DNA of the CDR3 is TGTGCCAGCAGCTTTGGGGCAGACAGGGATTCACCCCTCCACTTT. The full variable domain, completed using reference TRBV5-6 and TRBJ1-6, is DAGVTQSPTHLIKTRGQQVTLRCSPKSGHDTVSWYQQALGQGPQFIFQYYEEEERQRGNFPDRFSGHQFPNYSSELNVNALLLGDSALYLCASSFGADRDSPLHFGNGTRLTVT.

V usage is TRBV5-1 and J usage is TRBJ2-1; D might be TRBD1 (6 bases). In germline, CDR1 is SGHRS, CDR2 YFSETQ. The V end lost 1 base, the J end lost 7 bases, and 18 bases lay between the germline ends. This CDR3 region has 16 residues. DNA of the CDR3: TGCGCCAGCAGCTTGATTGCCAGGGGCCGCGGGAATGAGCAGTTCTTC. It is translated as CASSLIARGRGNEQFF. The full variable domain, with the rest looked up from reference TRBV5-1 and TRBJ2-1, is KAGVTQTPRYLIKTRGQQVTLSCSPISGHRSVSWYQQTPGQGLQFLFEYFSETQRNKGNFPGRFSGRQFSNSRSEMNVSTLELGDSALYLCASSLIARGRGNEQFFGPGTRLTVL.

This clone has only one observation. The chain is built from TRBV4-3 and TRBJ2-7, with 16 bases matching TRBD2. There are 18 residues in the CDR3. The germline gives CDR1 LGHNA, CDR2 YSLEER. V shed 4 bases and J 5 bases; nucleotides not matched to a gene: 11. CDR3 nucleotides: TGCGCCAGCAGCCGGGGGGCGAAGGGACTAGCGGGAGGGGACGAGCAGTACTTC. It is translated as CASSRGAKGLAGGDEQYF.

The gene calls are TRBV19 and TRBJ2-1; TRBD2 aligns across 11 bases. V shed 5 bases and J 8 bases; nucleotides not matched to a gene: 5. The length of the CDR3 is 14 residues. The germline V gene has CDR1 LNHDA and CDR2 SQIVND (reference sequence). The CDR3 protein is CASSGLAGYDEQFF. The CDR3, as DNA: TGTGCCAGTAGTGGACTAGCGGGTTATGATGAGCAGTTCTTC.

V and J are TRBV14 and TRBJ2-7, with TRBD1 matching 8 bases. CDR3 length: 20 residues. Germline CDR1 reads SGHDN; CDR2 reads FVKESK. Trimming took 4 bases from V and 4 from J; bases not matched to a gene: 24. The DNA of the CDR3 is TGTGCCAGCAGCCCGAGGGGATCCGCGGCAGGGGGCTCTATCTGGTACGAGCAGTACTTC. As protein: CASSPRGSAAGGSIWYEQYF.

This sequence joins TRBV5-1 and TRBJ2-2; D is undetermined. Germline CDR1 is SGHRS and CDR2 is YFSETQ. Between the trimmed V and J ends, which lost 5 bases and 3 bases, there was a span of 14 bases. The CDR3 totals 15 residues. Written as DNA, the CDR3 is TGCGCCAGCAGTTATCTAGGACCAGACACCGGGGAGCTGTTTTTT. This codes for CASSYLGPDTGELFF.

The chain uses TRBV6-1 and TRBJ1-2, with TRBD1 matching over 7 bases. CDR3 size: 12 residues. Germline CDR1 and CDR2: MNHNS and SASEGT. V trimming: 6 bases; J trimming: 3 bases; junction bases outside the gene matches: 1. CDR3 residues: CASRGQDYGYTF. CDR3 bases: TGTGCCAGCAGAGGACAGGACTATGGCTACACCTTC.

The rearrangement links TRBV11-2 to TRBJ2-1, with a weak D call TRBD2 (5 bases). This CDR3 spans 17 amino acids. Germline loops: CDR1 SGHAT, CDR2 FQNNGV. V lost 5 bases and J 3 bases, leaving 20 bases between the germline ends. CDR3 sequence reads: CASSPRLGNGGYNEQFF. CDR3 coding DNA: TGTGCCAGCAGCCCACGCTTGGGGAATGGAGGCTACAATGAGCAGTTCTTC.

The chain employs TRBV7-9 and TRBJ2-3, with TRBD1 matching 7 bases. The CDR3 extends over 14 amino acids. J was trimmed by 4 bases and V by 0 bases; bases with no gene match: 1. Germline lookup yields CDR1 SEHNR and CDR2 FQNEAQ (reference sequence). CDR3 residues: CASSLAQGADTQYF. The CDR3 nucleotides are TGTGCCAGCAGCTTAGCGCAGGGGGCAGATACGCAGTATTTT. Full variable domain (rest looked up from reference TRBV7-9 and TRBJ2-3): DTGVSQNPRHKITKRGQNVTFRCDPISEHNRLYWYRQTLGQGPEFLTYFQNEAQLEKSRLLSDRFSAERPKGSFSTLEIQRTEQGDSAMYLCASSLAQGADTQYFGPGTRLTVL.

As DNA, the CDR3 is TGCGCCAGCAGCTTGGGACAGGGGGTGGATGGCTACACCTTC. Translation: CASSLGQGVDGYTF. This chain links TRBV5-1 with TRBJ1-2; 9 positions agree with TRBD1. CDR3 length equals 14 residues. J lost 6 bases, V lost 0 bases, and 3 bases had no gene match. CDR1 is SGHRS and CDR2 is YFSETQ in the germline V gene.

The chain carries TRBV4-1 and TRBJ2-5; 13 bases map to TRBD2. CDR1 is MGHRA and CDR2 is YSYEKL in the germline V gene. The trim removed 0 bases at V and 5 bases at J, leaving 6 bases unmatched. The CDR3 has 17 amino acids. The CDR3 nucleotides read TGCGCCAGCAGCCAAGAACTAGCGGGAGGGTCGGGGGAGACCCAGTACTTC. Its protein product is CASSQELAGGSGETQYF.

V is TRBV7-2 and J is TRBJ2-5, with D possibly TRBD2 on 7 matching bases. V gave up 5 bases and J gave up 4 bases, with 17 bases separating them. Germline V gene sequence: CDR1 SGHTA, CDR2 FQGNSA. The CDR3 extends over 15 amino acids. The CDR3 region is CASSRSGVAGETQYF. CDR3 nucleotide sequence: TGTGCCAGCAGCCGCTCAGGGGTAGCGGGAGAGACCCAGTACTTC.

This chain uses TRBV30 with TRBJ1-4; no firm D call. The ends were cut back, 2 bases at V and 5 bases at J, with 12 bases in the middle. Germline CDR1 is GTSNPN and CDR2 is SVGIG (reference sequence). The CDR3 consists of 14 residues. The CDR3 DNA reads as TGTGCCTGGAGTTATTACGGAGAGAATGAAAAACTGTTTTTT. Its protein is CAWSYYGENEKLFF.

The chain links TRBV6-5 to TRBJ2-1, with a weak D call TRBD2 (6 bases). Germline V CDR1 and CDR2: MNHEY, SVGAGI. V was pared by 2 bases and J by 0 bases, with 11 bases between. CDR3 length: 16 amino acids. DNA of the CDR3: TGTGCCAGCAGTTACCTCGGGAGCGGCTCCTACAATGAGCAGTTCTTC. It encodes CASSYLGSGSYNEQFF.

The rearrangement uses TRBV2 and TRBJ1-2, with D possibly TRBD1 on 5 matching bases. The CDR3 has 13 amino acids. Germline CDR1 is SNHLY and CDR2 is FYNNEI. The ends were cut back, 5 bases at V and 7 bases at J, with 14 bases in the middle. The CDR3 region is CASSTPGPSGYTF. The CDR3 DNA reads TGTGCCAGCAGTACCCCGGGACCGAGTGGCTACACCTTC. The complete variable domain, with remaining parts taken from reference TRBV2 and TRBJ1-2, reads EPEVTQTPSHQVTQMGQEVILRCVPISNHLYFYWYRQILGQKVEFLVSFYNNEISEKSEIFDDQFSVERPDGSNFTLKIRSTKLEDSAMYFCASSTPGPSGYTFGSGTRLTVV.

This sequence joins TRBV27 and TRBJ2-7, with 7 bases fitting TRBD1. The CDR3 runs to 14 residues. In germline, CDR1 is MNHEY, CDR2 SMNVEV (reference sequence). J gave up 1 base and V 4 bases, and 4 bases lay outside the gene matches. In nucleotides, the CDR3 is TGTGCCAGCAGTTCGAGGGACAGATCCTACGAGCAGTACTTC. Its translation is CASSSRDRSYEQYF.

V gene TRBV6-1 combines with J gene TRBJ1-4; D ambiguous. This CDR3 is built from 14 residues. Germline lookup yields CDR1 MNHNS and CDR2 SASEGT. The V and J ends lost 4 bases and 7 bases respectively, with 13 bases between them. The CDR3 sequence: CASSVGGFSEKLFF. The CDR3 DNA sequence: TGTGCCAGCAGTGTAGGAGGATTTAGTGAAAAACTGTTTTTT.

The CDR3 loop is CASSPRTGGFTDTQYF. The CDR3 bases are TGTGCCAGCAGCCCCCGGACAGGGGGCTTCACAGATACGCAGTATTTT. The genes are TRBV7-2 and TRBJ2-3; the match to TRBD1 covers 11 bases. V gave up 5 bases and J gave up 2 bases; unmatched junction bases: 6. Per germline, CDR1 SGHTA and CDR2 FQGNSA. The CDR3 spans 16 residues.

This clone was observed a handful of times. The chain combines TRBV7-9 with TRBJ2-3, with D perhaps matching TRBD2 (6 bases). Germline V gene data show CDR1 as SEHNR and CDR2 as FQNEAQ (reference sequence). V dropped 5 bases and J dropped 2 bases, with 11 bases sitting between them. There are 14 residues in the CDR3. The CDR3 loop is CASSRGDFTDTQYF. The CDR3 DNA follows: TGTGCCAGCAGCCGCGGGGACTTCACAGATACGCAGTATTTT. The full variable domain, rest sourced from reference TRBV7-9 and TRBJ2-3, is DTGVSQNPRHKITKRGQNVTFRCDPISEHNRLYWYRQTLGQGPEFLTYFQNEAQLEKSRLLSDRFSAERPKGSFSTLEIQRTEQGDSAMYLCASSRGDFTDTQYFGPGTRLTVL.

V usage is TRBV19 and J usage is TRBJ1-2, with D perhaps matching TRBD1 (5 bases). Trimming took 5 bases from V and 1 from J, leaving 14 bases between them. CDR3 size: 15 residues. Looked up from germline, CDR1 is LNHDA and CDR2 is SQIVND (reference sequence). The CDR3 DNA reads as TGTGCCAGTAGTTCTCGACAGATAAGTAACTATGGCTACACCTTC. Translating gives CASSSRQISNYGYTF.

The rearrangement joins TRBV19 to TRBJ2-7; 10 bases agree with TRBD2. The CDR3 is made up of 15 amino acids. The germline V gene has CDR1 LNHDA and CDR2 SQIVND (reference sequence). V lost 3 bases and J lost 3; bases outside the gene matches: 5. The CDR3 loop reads CASSMSAGGSYEQYF. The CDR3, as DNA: TGTGCCAGTAGTATGTCAGCGGGGGGGAGCTACGAGCAGTACTTC.

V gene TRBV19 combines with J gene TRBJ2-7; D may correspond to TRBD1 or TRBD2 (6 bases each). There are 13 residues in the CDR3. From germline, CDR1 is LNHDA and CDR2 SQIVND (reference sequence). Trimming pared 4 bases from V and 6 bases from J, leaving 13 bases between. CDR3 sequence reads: CASSNLGGLEQYF. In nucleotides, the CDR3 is TGTGCCAGTAGTAACCTCGGGGGCCTCGAGCAGTACTTC.

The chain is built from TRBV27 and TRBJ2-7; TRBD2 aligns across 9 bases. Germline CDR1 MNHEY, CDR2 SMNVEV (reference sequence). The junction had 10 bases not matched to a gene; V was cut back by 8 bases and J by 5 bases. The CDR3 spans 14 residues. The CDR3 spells CASRLWGLANEQYF. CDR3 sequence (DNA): TGTGCCAGCCGCCTATGGGGACTAGCCAACGAGCAGTACTTC.

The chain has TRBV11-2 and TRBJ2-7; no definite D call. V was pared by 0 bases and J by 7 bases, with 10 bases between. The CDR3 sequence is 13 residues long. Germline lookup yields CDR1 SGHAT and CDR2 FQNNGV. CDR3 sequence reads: CASSLEWIQEQYF. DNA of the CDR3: TGTGCCAGCAGCTTAGAGTGGATACAAGAGCAGTACTTC.

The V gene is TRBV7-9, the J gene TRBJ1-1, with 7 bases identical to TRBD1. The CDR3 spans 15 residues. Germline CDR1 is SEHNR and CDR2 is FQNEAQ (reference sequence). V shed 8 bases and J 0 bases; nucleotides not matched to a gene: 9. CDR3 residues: CASHEGGSMNTEAFF. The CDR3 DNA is TGTGCCAGCCACGAAGGGGGCTCCATGAACACTGAAGCTTTCTTT.

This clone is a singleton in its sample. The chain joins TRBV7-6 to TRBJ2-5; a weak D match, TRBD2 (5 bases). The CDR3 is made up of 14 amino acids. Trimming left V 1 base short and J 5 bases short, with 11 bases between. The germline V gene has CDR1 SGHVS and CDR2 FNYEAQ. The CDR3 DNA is TGTGCCAGCAGCTTAGGTGGGAGTGGGGAGACCCAGTACTTC. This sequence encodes CASSLGGSGETQYF.

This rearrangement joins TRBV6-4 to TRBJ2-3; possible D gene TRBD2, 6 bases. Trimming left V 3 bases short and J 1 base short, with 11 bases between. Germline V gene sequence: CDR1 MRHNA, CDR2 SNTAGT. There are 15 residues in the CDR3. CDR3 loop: CASSDSWRGTDTQYF. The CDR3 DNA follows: TGTGCCAGCAGTGATTCGTGGAGGGGCACAGATACGCAGTATTTT.

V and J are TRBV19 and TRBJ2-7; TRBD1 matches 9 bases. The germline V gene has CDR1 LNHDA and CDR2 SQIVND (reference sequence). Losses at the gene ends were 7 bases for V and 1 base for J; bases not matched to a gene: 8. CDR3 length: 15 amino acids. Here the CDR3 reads CASNSPGQGSYEQYF. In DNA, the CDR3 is TGTGCCAGTAATTCTCCGGGACAGGGTTCCTACGAGCAGTACTTC.

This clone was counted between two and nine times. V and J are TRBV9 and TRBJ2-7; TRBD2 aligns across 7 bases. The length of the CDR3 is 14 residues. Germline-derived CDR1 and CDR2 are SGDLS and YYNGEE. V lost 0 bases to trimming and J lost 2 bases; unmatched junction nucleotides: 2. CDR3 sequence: CASSVGGSAYEQYF. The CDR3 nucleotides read TGTGCCAGCAGCGTAGGCGGGAGCGCCTACGAGCAGTACTTC. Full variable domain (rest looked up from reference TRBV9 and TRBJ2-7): DSGVTQTPKHLITATGQRVTLRCSPRSGDLSVYWYQQSLDQGLQFLIQYYNGEERAKGNILERFSAQQFPDLHSELNLSSLELGDSALYFCASSVGGSAYEQYFGPGTRLTVT.